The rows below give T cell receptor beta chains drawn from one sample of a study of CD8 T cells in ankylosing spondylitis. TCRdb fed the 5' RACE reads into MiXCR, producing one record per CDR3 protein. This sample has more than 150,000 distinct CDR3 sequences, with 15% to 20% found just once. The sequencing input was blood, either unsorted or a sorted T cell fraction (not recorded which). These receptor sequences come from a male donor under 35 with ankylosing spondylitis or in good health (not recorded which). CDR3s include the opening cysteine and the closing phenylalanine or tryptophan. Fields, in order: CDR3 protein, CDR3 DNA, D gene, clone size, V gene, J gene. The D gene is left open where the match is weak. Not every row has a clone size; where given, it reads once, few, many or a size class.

CDR3: CASRGPGASGYNEQFF; DNA: TGTGCCAGCCGAGGGCCCGGGGCTAGCGGATACAATGAGCAGTTCTTC; D: TRBD2; size: few; V: TRBV27; J: TRBJ2-1
CDR3: CASSRGQLNEKLFF; DNA: TGTGCCAGCAGCAGGGGACAGTTAAATGAAAAACTGTTTTTT; D: TRBD1; size: many; V: TRBV5-6; J: TRBJ1-4
CDR3: CASSPYLGTGGEGEFF; DNA: TGTGCCAGCAGCCCTTATCTTGGGACAGGGGGCGAAGGAGAGTTCTTC; D: TRBD1; size: many; V: TRBV4-2; J: TRBJ2-1
CDR3: CSARDGNPGFYGYTF; DNA: TGCAGTGCTAGAGATGGGAATCCGGGATTCTATGGCTACACCTTC; D: .; size: .; V: TRBV20-1; J: TRBJ1-2
CDR3: CASSPRTSGRGNTGELFF; DNA: TGTGCCAGCAGCCCCCGGACTAGCGGGAGAGGGAACACCGGGGAGCTGTTTTTT; D: TRBD2; size: many; V: TRBV9; J: TRBJ2-2
CDR3: CASSLRLGYTEAFF; DNA: TGCGCCAGCAGCCTTCGACTGGGATACACTGAAGCTTTCTTT; D: .; size: many; V: TRBV5-1; J: TRBJ1-1
CDR3: CASSPPVPTGELFF; DNA: TGTGCCAGCAGCCCCCCCGTCCCCACGGGAGAGCTGTTCTTC; D: .; size: many; V: TRBV28; J: TRBJ2-1
CDR3: CASSQALGVAFF; DNA: TGCGCCAGCAGCCAAGCCCTTGGGGTAGCTTTCTTT; D: .; size: many; V: TRBV4-1; J: TRBJ1-1
CDR3: CASSLSIDWHEQFF; DNA: TGTGCCAGCAGTTTATCTATCGATTGGCATGAGCAGTTCTTC; D: .; size: many; V: TRBV12-3/TRBV12-4; J: TRBJ2-1
CDR3: CATSDSGTVGYTF; DNA: TGTGCCACCAGTGATTCCGGGACAGTTGGCTACACCTTC; D: TRBD1; size: many; V: TRBV24-1; J: TRBJ1-2
CDR3: CSGDRGNTEAFF; DNA: TGCAGCGGGGACAGGGGGAACACTGAAGCTTTCTTT; D: TRBD1; size: few; V: TRBV29-1; J: TRBJ1-1
CDR3: CSARGGTASTDTQYF; DNA: TGCAGTGCTAGGGGCGGGACTGCATCCACAGATACGCAGTATTTT; D: .; size: many; V: TRBV20-1; J: TRBJ2-3
CDR3: CASSFLGTGFAELFF; DNA: TGTGCCAGCAGTTTCCTCGGGACAGGGTTCGCGGAGCTGTTTTTT; D: TRBD1; size: .; V: TRBV11-2; J: TRBJ2-2
CDR3: CSVDGGGTVDTQYF; DNA: TGCAGCGTGGATGGGGGCGGGACAGTAGATACGCAGTATTTT; D: .; size: .; V: TRBV29-1; J: TRBJ2-3
CDR3: CASSGRGSSYEQYF; DNA: TGTGCCAGCAGCGGGAGAGGGAGCTCCTACGAGCAGTACTTC; D: .; size: many; V: TRBV21-1; J: TRBJ2-7
CDR3: CASSLKDTQYF; DNA: TGCGCCAGCAGCTTGAAAGATACGCAGTATTTT; D: .; size: many; V: TRBV5-1; J: TRBJ2-3
CDR3: CASSPRDSLLQETQYF; DNA: TGCGCCAGCAGCCCGAGGGACTCCTTACTCCAAGAGACCCAGTACTTC; D: .; size: many; V: TRBV5-1; J: TRBJ2-5
CDR3: CSALLSSYEQYF; DNA: TGCAGTGCTCTCCTTAGCAGCTACGAGCAGTACTTC; D: .; size: many; V: TRBV20-1; J: TRBJ2-7
CDR3: CASSLVLGAETQYF; DNA: TGTGCCAGCAGTTTAGTTTTGGGCGCCGAGACCCAGTACTTC; D: .; size: many; V: TRBV12-3/TRBV12-4; J: TRBJ2-5
CDR3: CSAYGGSYNEQFF; DNA: TGCAGTGCTTACGGAGGCTCCTACAATGAGCAGTTCTTC; D: .; size: once; V: TRBV20-1; J: TRBJ2-1
CDR3: CASIPGRGTANTQYF; DNA: TGTGCCAGCATTCCAGGACGGGGGACTGCGAATACGCAGTATTTT; D: .; size: .; V: TRBV12-3/TRBV12-4; J: TRBJ2-3
CDR3: CASSVGLRQSNEKLFF; DNA: TGTGCCAGCAGCGTGGGTTTGCGACAGTCCAATGAAAAACTGTTTTTT; D: .; size: .; V: TRBV11-2; J: TRBJ1-4
CDR3: CASSQGVVGYTF; DNA: TGTGCCAGCAGCCAAGGCGTGGTGGGCTACACCTTC; D: .; size: many; V: TRBV3-1; J: TRBJ1-2
CDR3: CASSQVGSGTRYNEQFF; DNA: TGCGCCAGCAGCCAAGTAGGTTCCGGGACTAGGTACAATGAGCAGTTCTTC; D: TRBD2; size: many; V: TRBV4-3; J: TRBJ2-1
CDR3: CSVEVTGVNTGELFF; DNA: TGCAGCGTTGAGGTGACAGGGGTCAACACCGGGGAGCTGTTTTTT; D: TRBD1; size: .; V: TRBV29-1; J: TRBJ2-2
CDR3: CASKGPNQETQYF; DNA: TGTGCCAGCAAGGGACCGAACCAAGAGACCCAGTACTTC; D: .; size: many; V: TRBV5-4; J: TRBJ2-5
CDR3: CASSPRSGLAGVYNEQFF; DNA: TGTGCCAGCTCCCCTAGATCCGGCCTAGCGGGAGTCTATAATGAGCAGTTCTTC; D: TRBD2; size: many; V: TRBV18; J: TRBJ2-1
CDR3: CASSLHLARDYEQYF; DNA: TGTGCCAGCAGCTTACACCTTGCCAGGGATTACGAGCAGTACTTC; D: .; size: many; V: TRBV11-2; J: TRBJ2-7
CDR3: CATSHLLQGAYGYTF; DNA: TGTGCCACCTCACATCTACTACAGGGGGCCTATGGCTACACCTTC; D: TRBD1; size: many; V: TRBV19; J: TRBJ1-2
CDR3: CASSLEGVIPRVNEQFF; DNA: TGCGCCAGCAGCTTGGAGGGAGTGATCCCACGTGTGAATGAGCAGTTCTTC; D: .; size: many; V: TRBV5-1; J: TRBJ2-1
CDR3: CARLRDRGHSEQYF; DNA: TGCGCCAGACTCCGGGACAGGGGGCATAGCGAGCAGTACTTC; D: TRBD1; size: .; V: TRBV23-1; J: TRBJ2-7
CDR3: CASSLSPDPNYNEQFF; DNA: TGTGCCAGCAGCTTGAGTCCAGACCCCAACTACAATGAGCAGTTCTTC; D: .; size: many; V: TRBV5-5; J: TRBJ2-1
CDR3: CASSQTLEGGHEQYF; DNA: TGCGCCAGCAGCCAAACCCTAGAAGGGGGCCACGAGCAGTACTTC; D: TRBD1; size: many; V: TRBV4-3; J: TRBJ2-7
CDR3: CATRGVGNEQFF; DNA: TGTGCCACCAGGGGGGTTGGCAATGAGCAGTTCTTC; D: .; size: many; V: TRBV24-1; J: TRBJ2-1
CDR3: CASRHTSSEQFF; DNA: TGTGCCAGCAGACATACTAGTAGTGAGCAGTTCTTC; D: .; size: many; V: TRBV6-2/TRBV6-3; J: TRBJ2-1
CDR3: CASSPRDPLGEQFF; DNA: TGTGCCAGCAGCCCCCGGGACCCCCTTGGAGAGCAGTTCTTC; D: .; size: many; V: TRBV3-1; J: TRBJ2-1
CDR3: CASRRGLGQIYGYTF; DNA: TGTGCCAGCAGACGGGGCCTCGGACAGATCTATGGCTACACCTTC; D: .; size: many; V: TRBV12-3/TRBV12-4; J: TRBJ1-2
CDR3: CASSLDRGRTYEQYF; DNA: TGTGCCAGCAGTTTAGACAGGGGGCGAACGTACGAGCAGTACTTC; D: TRBD1; size: many; V: TRBV12-3/TRBV12-4; J: TRBJ2-7
CDR3: CASSEGLAGVDPYNEQFF; DNA: TGCGCCAGCAGCGAGGGACTAGCGGGCGTAGACCCCTACAATGAGCAGTTCTTC; D: TRBD2; size: many; V: TRBV4-3; J: TRBJ2-1
CDR3: CASSSDAPRSEQYF; DNA: TGTGCCAGCAGTTCGGATGCCCCCCGTTCCGAGCAGTACTTC; D: .; size: many; V: TRBV12-3/TRBV12-4; J: TRBJ2-7
CDR3: CASSLSKMGTGELFF; DNA: TGTGCCAGCAGCCTCAGTAAGATGGGCACCGGGGAGCTGTTTTTT; D: .; size: many; V: TRBV7-2; J: TRBJ2-2